The clone carrying this TCR beta chain showed up just a few times. Researchers attached unique molecular identifiers to individual cDNA molecules. TCRdb itself ran the 5' RACE reads through MiXCR, one entry per CDR3 protein. The sample carries 81,000 or so distinct CDR3 sequences, approximately 12% recorded once. This record comes from a study of early T cells in non-severe SARS-CoV-2 infection. The CDR3 spans 15 residues. The germline V gene encodes CDR1 MNHEY and CDR2 SVGEGT. V was shortened by 0 bases and J by 6 bases, with 12 bases between the two germline ends. This sequence originates from an adult who was a healthcare worker with PCR-confirmed SARS-CoV-2 infection or an uninfected control (not recorded which). The rearrangement uses TRBV6-2 or TRBV6-3 and TRBJ1-5; D is perhaps TRBD1 (5 bases). The sequencing sample was made of whole blood. The CDR3 is CASSYSSQGGQPQHF. The DNA for the CDR3 is TGTGCCAGCAGTTACTCGAGTCAGGGCGGTCAGCCCCAGCATTTT.